The 8 T cell receptor beta chains below come from one sample, sequenced in a study of regulatory T cells in long-lasting Graves disease. Library construction for TCR beta used iRepertoire HTBI primers and Arm-PCR of CDR3 regions. TCRdb called the multiplex PCR reads again in MiXCR, with one record for every CDR3 protein. The sample lists under 500,000 distinct CDR3 sequences, about 20% occurring once. Time point in this sample: persistent/refractory GD, antithyroid drugs over 5 years with positive TRAb. There was RNA extracted from PBMCs, and the TCR library was made from it. The source was peripheral blood mononuclear cells (PBMCs), collected when the disease was refractory, from a patient treated with antithyroid drugs. Source of these receptors: a female donor with Graves disease.

V usage is TRBV25-1 and J usage is TRBJ2-7; the D is unclear. Germline lookup yields CDR1 MGHDK and CDR2 SYGVNS. Between the trimmed V and J ends, which lost 5 bases and 0 bases, there was a span of 8 bases. The CDR3 is 13 amino acids. This chain's CDR3 is CASSCCDSYEQYF. CDR3 nucleotides: TGTGCCAGCAGTTGTTGCGACTCCTACGAGCAGTACTTC.

CDR3 sequence (DNA): TGCAGTGGAACTAGCACGGACACCGGGGAGCTGTTTTTT. As protein: CSGTSTDTGELFF. This chain connects TRBV20-1 to TRBJ2-2, with D tentatively TRBD2 (6 bases). V gave up 7 bases and J gave up 3 bases, with 12 bases separating them. Germline V gene sequence: CDR1 DFQATT, CDR2 SNEGSKA (reference sequence). The CDR3 has 13 amino acids.

V is TRBV7-8 and J is TRBJ2-1; either TRBD1 or TRBD2 may fit D (5 bases each). V lost 1 base and J lost 4, with 17 bases in between. The V gene's germline CDR1 is SGHVS and CDR2 FQNEAQ. This CDR3 has 17 amino acids. CDR3: CASSLDRPSRGYNEQFF. The CDR3 DNA reads as TGTGCCAGCAGCTTAGATAGGCCTTCGAGGGGTTACAATGAGCAGTTCTTC.

This clonotype was detected ten times or more. This chain joins TRBV6-1 and TRBJ1-2; 10 positions match TRBD1. Germline CDR1 is MNHNS and CDR2 is SASEGT. This CDR3 has 16 amino acids. With V trimmed by 3 bases and J by 4 bases, 8 bases remained unmatched. The CDR3 DNA follows: TGTGCCAGCAGTGAGTCGCACGGGACAGGGGCCTATGGCTACACCTTC. Its translation is CASSESHGTGAYGYTF.

The V gene is TRBV5-1, the J gene TRBJ2-7; D perhaps matches TRBD1 (6 bases). The V gene lost 6 bases and the J gene lost 5 bases, with 15 bases spanning the gap. The CDR3 has 13 amino acids. Germline CDR1 is SGHRS and CDR2 is YFSETQ. The DNA for the CDR3 is TGCGCCAGCACCCTCCCACAGGGCAACGAGCAGTACTTC. This encodes CASTLPQGNEQYF. The full variable domain, rest sourced from reference TRBV5-1 and TRBJ2-7, is KAGVTQTPRYLIKTRGQQVTLSCSPISGHRSVSWYQQTPGQGLQFLFEYFSETQRNKGNFPGRFSGRQFSNSRSEMNVSTLELGDSALYLCASTLPQGNEQYFGPGTRLTVT.

Comments on this clonotype: Being one base from a much bigger clone, this may be a read error. The chain carries TRBV15 and TRBJ2-7, with 9 bases matching TRBD2. V shed 3 bases, J shed 4 bases, and the junction held 7 bases outside the gene matches. CDR1 LNHNV and CDR2 YYDKDF come from the germline V gene (reference sequence). This CDR3 has 15 amino acids. The CDR3 nucleotides are TGTGCCACCAGCAGGGGTAGCGGGAGTTTGTACGAGCAGTACGTC. Its protein product is CATSRGSGSLYEQYV.

V gene TRBV20-1 combines with J gene TRBJ2-7; D is perhaps TRBD2 (7 bases). The CDR3 consists of 15 residues. With 0 bases removed from V and 3 bases from J, the gap between germline ends came to 15 bases. CDR1 and CDR2 from the germline V gene are DFQATT and SNEGSKA (reference sequence). The CDR3 reads CSARDTSGGLYEQYF. The CDR3 nucleotides read TGCAGTGCTAGAGACACATCCGGGGGGCTCTACGAGCAGTACTTC.

At least ten counts were recorded for this clonotype. The chain combines TRBV6-5 with TRBJ1-4; TRBD1 matches 7 bases. The CDR3 totals 15 residues. CDR1 is MNHEY, CDR2 SVGAGI, per germline. The ends lost 2 bases at V and 8 bases at J; junction bases unmatched: 8. CDR3 nucleotide sequence: TGTGCCAGCAGTTACGGAGGGGGCGCGTCCGAAAAACTGTTTTTT. It codes for CASSYGGGASEKLFF.